This TCR beta chain comes out of a study of beta chain features in type 1 diabetes. Trimming shortened V by 3 bases and J by 0 bases, and 4 bases separated the two germline ends. The germline gives CDR1 LNHNV, CDR2 YYDKDF (reference sequence). The CDR3 runs to 13 residues. Sequencing targeted expressed TCRB transcripts, as all isolated RNA had been reverse transcribed. TCRdb keeps only in-frame clones here, not all; method: immunoSEQ multiplex PCR. This table has 400,000 to 550,000 clones, 11% appearing once. The chain couples TRBV15 to TRBJ2-3; D unclear. The sequenced sample was naive CD4+ T cells from blood. This TCR came from a woman aged 18-29 years in good health. CDR3: CATSSPSTDTQYF. The CDR3, as DNA: TGTGCCACCAGCAGCCCTAGCACAGATACGCAGTATTTT.